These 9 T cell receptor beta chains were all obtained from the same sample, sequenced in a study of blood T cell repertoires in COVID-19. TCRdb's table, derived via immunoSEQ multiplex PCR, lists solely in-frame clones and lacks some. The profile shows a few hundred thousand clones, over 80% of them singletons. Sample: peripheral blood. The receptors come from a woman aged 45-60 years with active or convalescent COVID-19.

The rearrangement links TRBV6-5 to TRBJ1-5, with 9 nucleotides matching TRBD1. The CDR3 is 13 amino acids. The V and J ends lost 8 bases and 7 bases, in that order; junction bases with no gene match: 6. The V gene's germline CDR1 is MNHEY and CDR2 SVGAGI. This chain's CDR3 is CASATGGEQPQHF. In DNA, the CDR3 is TGTGCCAGCGCCACAGGGGGCGAACAGCCCCAGCATTTT.

CDR3 DNA: TGTGCCAGCAGCCCACAGGGTGGCTATGGCTACACCTTC. It translates to CASSPQGGYGYTF. This chain uses TRBV7-2 with TRBJ1-2, with D perhaps matching TRBD1 (6 bases). The germline gives CDR1 SGHTA, CDR2 FQGNSA. V dropped 5 bases and J dropped 4 bases, with 11 bases sitting between them. CDR3 size: 13 residues.

CDR3 coding DNA: TGCAGCGGTCGGGCAGGGGGAGGCACTGAAGCTTTCTTT. It specifies CSGRAGGGTEAFF. The chain carries TRBV29-1 and TRBJ1-1; TRBD1 aligns across 7 bases. The V gene's germline CDR1 is SQVTM and CDR2 ANQGSEA. This CDR3 spans 13 amino acids. V shed 7 bases and J 4 bases; nucleotides not matched to a gene: 9.

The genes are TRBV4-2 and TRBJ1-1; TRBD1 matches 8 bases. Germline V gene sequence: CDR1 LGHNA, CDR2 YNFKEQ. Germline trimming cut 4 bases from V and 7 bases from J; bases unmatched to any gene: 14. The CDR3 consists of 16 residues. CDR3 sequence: CASSLTRDRRTSEAFF. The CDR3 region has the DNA TGTGCCAGCAGCCTCACCCGGGACAGGAGAACAAGTGAAGCTTTCTTT.

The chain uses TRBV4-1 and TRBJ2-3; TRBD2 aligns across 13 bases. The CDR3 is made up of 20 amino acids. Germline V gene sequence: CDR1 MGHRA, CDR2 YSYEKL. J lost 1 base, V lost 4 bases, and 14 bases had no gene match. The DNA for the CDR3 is TGCGCCAGCAGCCCTTCTTATTCAGGACTAGCGGGAGTTGGCACAGATACGCAGTATTTT. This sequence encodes CASSPSYSGLAGVGTDTQYF.

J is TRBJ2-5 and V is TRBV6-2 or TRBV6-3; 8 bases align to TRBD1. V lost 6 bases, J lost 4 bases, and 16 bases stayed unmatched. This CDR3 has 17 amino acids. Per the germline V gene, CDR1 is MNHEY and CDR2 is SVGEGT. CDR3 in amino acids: CASSPGGGTGYVETQYF. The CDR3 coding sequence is TGTGCCAGCAGCCCTGGTGGAGGGACAGGTTACGTAGAGACCCAGTACTTC.

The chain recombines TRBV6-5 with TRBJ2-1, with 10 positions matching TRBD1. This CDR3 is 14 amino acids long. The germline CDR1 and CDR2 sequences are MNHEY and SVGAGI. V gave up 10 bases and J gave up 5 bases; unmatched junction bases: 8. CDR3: CATHRTGGNNEQFF. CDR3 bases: TGTGCCACCCACCGGACAGGGGGAAACAATGAGCAGTTCTTC.

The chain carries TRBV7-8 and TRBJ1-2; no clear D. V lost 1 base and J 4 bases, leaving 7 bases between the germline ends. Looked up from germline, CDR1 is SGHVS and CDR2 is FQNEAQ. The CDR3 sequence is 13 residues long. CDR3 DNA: TGTGCCAGCAGCTTAGATTACAGCTATGGCTACACCTTC. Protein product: CASSLDYSYGYTF. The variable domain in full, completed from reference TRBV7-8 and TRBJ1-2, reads GAGVSQSPRYKVAKRGQDVALRCDPISGHVSLFWYQQALGQGPEFLTYFQNEAQLDKSGLPSDRFFAERPEGSVSTLKIQRTQQEDSAVYLCASSLDYSYGYTFGSGTRLTVV.

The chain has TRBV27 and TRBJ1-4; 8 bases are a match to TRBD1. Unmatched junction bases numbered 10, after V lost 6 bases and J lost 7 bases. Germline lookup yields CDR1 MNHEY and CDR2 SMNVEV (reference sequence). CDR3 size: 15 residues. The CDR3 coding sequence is TGTGCCAGCAGCCCCTTCAGGGGGCCCGTTGAAAAACTGTTTTTT. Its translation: CASSPFRGPVEKLFF.